This TCR beta chain was retrieved from a study of CD8 T cells in Susac syndrome. This CDR3 has 14 amino acids. The germline V and J ends were trimmed by 6 bases and 3 bases, with 16 bases remaining between them. Germline V lookup: CDR1 SGHDT, CDR2 YYEEEE. Sequencing of TCR beta was performed on blood CD8+ T cells and on blood CD4+ T cells. The TEMRA cells underwent FACS enrichment, while the CD8+ and CD4+ T cells underwent negative isolation. When the RNA was reverse transcribed, random hexamers were used with an input of roughly 0.5 to 1 ug. The immunoSEQ assay covered 54 Vbeta and 13 Jbeta segments for CDR3. MiXCR, applied by TCRdb to the immunoSEQ multiplex PCR reads, yields one record per CDR3 protein. The data contain hundreds of thousands of distinct CDR3 sequences, approximately 90% of them singletons.

The sample was CD8+ T cells from PBMCs. The chain joins TRBV5-6 to TRBJ2-7; D may be TRBD2 (6 bases). This receptor was obtained from a human donor with multiple sclerosis. The CDR3 sequence: CASNRGATLYEQYF. The CDR3 nucleotides read TGTGCCAGCAACCGCGGGGCAACACTCTACGAGCAGTACTTC.